The next 23 T cell receptor beta chains were all read from a single sample in a study of neurological immune-mediated disorders. Sample time point: longitudinal time-point 2. TCRdb ran MiXCR on the 5' RACE reads and lists one entry per CDR3 protein. The data contain under 100,000 distinct CDR3 sequences, about 13% of them singletons. The sequenced sample was PBMCs. Receptors were obtained from a female donor with HTLV-1-associated myelopathy (HAM/TSP).

This clonotype was recorded at least ten times. The rearrangement uses TRBV28 and TRBJ2-6, with unresolved D. This CDR3 comprises 14 residues. Germline CDR1 reads MDHEN; CDR2 reads SYDVKM. Trimming shortened V by 6 bases and J by 2 bases, and 8 bases separated the two germline ends. CDR3 sequence (DNA): TGTGCCAGCAGCCTCATCCCTGGGGCCAACGTCCTGACTTTC. Its translation is CASSLIPGANVLTF.

This clonotype has ten or more counts. The CDR3 DNA reads as TGTGCCACCAGTGATTTGGGCAGGCTGAATGAGCAGTTCTTC. Encoded protein: CATSDLGRLNEQFF. V and J are TRBV24-1 and TRBJ2-1; D is unresolved. The V end was cut by 0 bases, the J end by 7 bases, with 9 bases between. From germline, CDR1 is KGHDR and CDR2 SFDVKD. This CDR3 is built from 14 residues.

CDR3 DNA: TGTGCCAGCAGACACGGGGGGCTGAAAGAGACCCAGTACTTC. Translating gives CASRHGGLKETQYF. The gene calls are TRBV28 and TRBJ2-5; maybe TRBD2 (7 bases). The germline gives CDR1 MDHEN, CDR2 SYDVKM. The V gene lost 6 bases and the J gene lost 3 bases, with 14 bases spanning the gap. The CDR3 loop spans 14 amino acids.

Concerning this clonotype itself: One end of the junction does not line up with germline, which may come from a read error. CDR3 protein: CNVEDTGTGVTDTQYF. The CDR3 coding sequence is TGCAACGTTGAAGATACCGGGACAGGGGTCACAGATACGCAGTATTTT. This chain joins TRBV29-1 and TRBJ2-3, with 10 bases matching TRBD1. CDR1 and CDR2 from the germline V gene are SQVTM and ANQGSEA. This CDR3 contains 16 residues.

In this sample, this clonotype turned up a few times. The V and J genes are TRBV7-9 and TRBJ1-1; 8 bases agree with TRBD1. The CDR3 runs 13 residues. The trim removed 8 bases at V and 6 bases at J, leaving 8 bases unmatched. Germline values: CDR1 SEHNR, CDR2 FQNEAQ (reference sequence). The CDR3 is CASLRDRTSEAFF. CDR3 sequence (DNA): TGTGCCAGCCTCCGGGACAGGACCTCTGAAGCTTTCTTT.

This clonotype was recorded at least ten times. This chain uses TRBV30 with TRBJ2-4; 8 nucleotides line up with TRBD2. Per the germline V gene, CDR1 is GTSNPN and CDR2 is SVGIG (reference sequence). The CDR3 loop spans 15 amino acids. V was pared by 2 bases and J by 6 bases, with 9 bases of the junction left unmatched. CDR3 sequence: CAWSIRGGLANIQYF. Written as DNA, the CDR3 is TGTGCCTGGAGTATACGGGGGGGCCTGGCAAACATTCAGTACTTC.

This clonotype has ten or more counts. V gene TRBV28 combines with J gene TRBJ2-1; 10 nucleotides agree with TRBD1. V shed 4 bases and J 8 bases; nucleotides not matched to a gene: 20. The CDR3 is made up of 19 amino acids. Germline assignment: CDR1 MDHEN and CDR2 SYDVKM. The CDR3 reads CASSYRILRTGGTVDEQFF. CDR3 bases: TGTGCCAGCAGTTACCGGATACTTCGGACAGGGGGAACGGTAGATGAGCAGTTCTTC.

At least ten counts were recorded for this clonotype. The chain combines TRBV5-1 with TRBJ2-2; D may be TRBD1 or TRBD2 (5 bases each). Germline-derived CDR1 and CDR2 are SGHRS and YFSETQ. Trimming left V 0 bases short and J 4 bases short, with 16 bases between. There are 17 residues in the CDR3. The chain's CDR3 is CASSLEGAGSSTGELFF. The CDR3 DNA follows: TGCGCCAGCAGCTTGGAAGGCGCAGGGAGTAGCACCGGGGAGCTGTTTTTT.

This clonotype occurred many times. Mismatch with germline at one junction end may stem from a read error. This chain connects TRBV4-1 to TRBJ1-2, with 7 bases matching TRBD1. Germline V lookup: CDR1 MGHRA, CDR2 YSYEKL. CDR3 length equals 14 residues. CDR3 protein: CANSQITTGKGYTF. The CDR3 coding sequence is TGCGCCAACAGCCAGATTACGACAGGGAAGGGCTACACCTTC.

The chain has TRBV18 and TRBJ2-7; 7 nucleotides line up with TRBD1. Per the germline V gene, CDR1 is KGHSH and CDR2 is LQKENI. With V trimmed by 5 bases and J by 1 base, 11 bases remained unmatched. The CDR3 length is 16 residues. CDR3 residues: CASSAQTGQVSYEQYF. For the CDR3, the DNA is TGTGCCAGCTCAGCACAAACCGGACAGGTTTCCTACGAGCAGTACTTC.

The chain recombines TRBV12-5 with TRBJ2-1, with 10 bases that match TRBD2. After removal of 6 bases from V and 7 bases from J, the junction contained 9 bases not matched to a gene. Germline CDR1 reads LGHNT; CDR2 reads FRNRAP. This CDR3 comprises 15 residues. The CDR3 DNA is TGTGCTAGTGGCCGCGGACTAGCGGCGGGGAATGAGCAGTTCTTC. Its protein is CASGRGLAAGNEQFF.

This clonotype came up many times. This rearrangement joins TRBV20-1 to TRBJ2-5; 10 positions match TRBD2. J gave up 3 bases and V 3 bases, and 7 bases lay outside the gene matches. The germline V gene encodes CDR1 DFQATT and CDR2 SNEGSKA (reference sequence). This CDR3 has 15 residues. The chain's CDR3 is CSASVLAGHKETQYF. For the CDR3, the DNA is TGCAGTGCTAGCGTACTAGCGGGGCATAAAGAGACCCAGTACTTC.

V is TRBV10-3 and J is TRBJ2-5; 13 bases are shared with TRBD2. CDR3 length equals 17 residues. The J segment lost 1 base and the V segment lost 3 bases, leaving 5 bases of the junction unmatched. Looked up from germline, CDR1 is ENHRY and CDR2 is SYGVKD. Here the CDR3 DNA reads TGTGCCATCAGTGATTCCGGGACTAGCGGGGTCCAAGAGACCCAGTACTTC. This translates into CAISDSGTSGVQETQYF.

This clonotype was seen a few times. V is TRBV6-6 and J is TRBJ2-7; 11 nucleotides match TRBD1. The germline V gene has CDR1 MNHNY and CDR2 SVGAGI (reference sequence). The CDR3 runs 19 residues. V trimming: 4 bases; J trimming: 1 base; junction bases outside the gene matches: 15. CDR3 in DNA: TGTGCCAGCAGTTCAATACTAAGAATGGGGACAGGGGGATCCTACGAGCAGTACTTC. It translates to CASSSILRMGTGGSYEQYF.

V and J are TRBV12-3 or TRBV12-4 and TRBJ1-2, with D unclear. Deletions cut 3 bases from V and 9 bases from J, with 11 bases between. The CDR3 loop spans 12 amino acids. CDR3 sequence reads: CASSFPGSSYTF. For the CDR3, the DNA is TGTGCCAGCAGTTTTCCGGGGAGCAGCTACACCTTC.

This clonotype was recorded at least ten times. The gene calls are TRBV10-3 and TRBJ1-5; D remains ambiguous. The CDR3 covers 12 residues. CDR1 is ENHRY and CDR2 is SYGVKD in the germline V gene. The ends were cut back, 10 bases at V and 8 bases at J, with 15 bases in the middle. Here the CDR3 reads CATSDLVEPQHF. The CDR3 DNA follows: TGTGCCACCTCAGACCTTGTCGAGCCCCAGCATTTT.

V gene TRBV2 combines with J gene TRBJ2-3; 7 nucleotides line up with TRBD1. The CDR3 is made up of 14 amino acids. The germline gives CDR1 SNHLY, CDR2 FYNNEI. The V gene end was trimmed by 5 bases and the J gene end by 1 base; junction bases not matched to a gene: 3. The CDR3 DNA sequence: TGTGCCAGCAGTAGAGGGGGCCGCACAGATACGCAGTATTTT. Protein sequence: CASSRGGRTDTQYF.

This clonotype came up many times. The chain employs TRBV3-1 and TRBJ2-7; D is uncertain. The CDR3 covers 17 residues. Trimming pared 0 bases from V and 3 bases from J, leaving 18 bases between. The germline V gene encodes CDR1 LGHDT and CDR2 YNNKEL (reference sequence). The CDR3 sequence is CASSQDRSGSAVYEQYF. CDR3 sequence (DNA): TGTGCCAGCAGCCAAGATAGGTCCGGGTCGGCCGTCTACGAGCAGTACTTC.

This clonotype was seen repeatedly, ten times or more. CDR3 sequence: CASSDETDTQYF. CDR3 in DNA: TGTGCCAGCAGTGATGAAACAGATACGCAGTATTTT. The chain joins TRBV25-1 to TRBJ2-3; D call uncertain. V lost 3 bases to trimming and J lost 3 bases, with 4 bases between them. Germline V gene sequence: CDR1 MGHDK, CDR2 SYGVNS. The CDR3 totals 12 residues.

This clonotype was counted at least ten times. The chain recombines TRBV20-1 with TRBJ2-5; D might be TRBD1 (6 bases). Per the germline V gene, CDR1 is DFQATT and CDR2 is SNEGSKA (reference sequence). V was shortened by 6 bases and J by 2 bases, with 13 bases between the two germline ends. This CDR3 has 13 amino acids. The CDR3 nucleotides are TGCAGTGCAGACCCCAGGGGACAAGAGACCCAGTACTTC. It encodes CSADPRGQETQYF.

This clonotype was observed at least ten times. The chain carries TRBV28 and TRBJ2-3, with D tentatively TRBD1 or TRBD2 (7 bases each). CDR3 length: 16 amino acids. V shed 2 bases and J shed 4 bases, with 16 bases lying between them. Germline loops: CDR1 MDHEN, CDR2 SYDVKM. DNA of the CDR3: TGTGCCAGCAGTTTAATCAGGGGGGGTTCGGCAGATACGCAGTATTTT. This gives the protein CASSLIRGGSADTQYF.

Ten or more counts support this clonotype. The V gene is TRBV12-3 or TRBV12-4, the J gene TRBJ2-1; no definite D call. The CDR3 has 14 residues. The V end lost 8 bases, the J end lost 3 bases, and 14 bases lay between the germline ends. As DNA, the CDR3 is TGTGCCAGCGATGTGACCAGGAACTACAATGAGCAGTTCTTC. Translation gives CASDVTRNYNEQFF.

This clonotype was found many times. The chain has TRBV5-6 and TRBJ2-4; D gene unclear. The germline V gene has CDR1 SGHDT and CDR2 YYEEEE. The CDR3 runs to 14 residues. V gave up 7 bases and J gave up 8 bases, with 19 bases separating them. CDR3 in amino acids: CASGYWLGTDIQYF. In DNA form, the CDR3 reads TGTGCCAGCGGTTATTGGTTGGGTACGGACATTCAGTACTTC.